The clone carrying this T cell receptor (beta chain) was seen a few times. Measured with immunoSEQ multiplex PCR; TCRdb has only the in-frame clones, and not every one. The table lists 100,000 to 150,000 clones, around 86% of them singletons. Every patient had mismatch repair deficiency by PCR or immunohistochemistry. This record belongs to a study of PD-1 blockade in mismatch repair-deficient tumors. Trimming stripped 5 bases from V and 6 bases from J, with 13 bases between. Germline lookup yields CDR1 MDHEN and CDR2 SYDVKM. This CDR3 is 13 amino acids long. This TCR came from an adult with mismatch repair-deficient cancer. The chain recombines TRBV28 with TRBJ1-2; D not certain. The sample here was peripheral blood, taken 44 weeks after starting pembrolizumab. As DNA, the CDR3 is TGTGCCAGCAGTACGTCCTTAAGCAATGGCTACACCTTC. It yields the protein CASSTSLSNGYTF.